This T cell receptor beta chain comes out of a study of molecular identifiers for immune sequencing clone quantification. MiXCR, run by TCRdb on the PCR reads, gives a single entry per CDR3 protein. The sample has about 640,000 distinct CDR3 sequences; 20% are singletons. The CDR3 consists of 14 residues. CDR1 and CDR2 (germline): PRHDT, FYEKMQ (reference sequence). This clonotype was seen a handful of times. A junction end diverges from the germline sequence, so it may reflect a read error. This receptor was obtained from a human donor in good health. Some libraries in this study had Jurkat cell RNA spiked in. The specimen sequenced was naive CD8+ T cells from blood, with Jurkat cell RNA spiked in. The sample's subset: FACS-sorted CD8+CD4-CCR7+CD45RA+ naive T cells. The chain has TRBV13 and TRBJ2-7; 13 bases map to TRBD2. CDR3 in DNA: TGTGCCAGCAGCTTGGGCGGGACTAGCGGGATAGTGAACTTC. Translating it yields CASSLGGTSGIVNF.